This TCR beta chain was found in a study of cytomegalovirus exposure and HLA in healthy donors. Study in general: A subsequent analysis stated that the 120 or so validation repertoires were run on the same platform as the 550 to 750 first-cohort repertoires.

Study-level findings and limits: Investigators reported approximately 150 TCR beta chains as tied to cytomegalovirus.

CDR3 length: 14 amino acids. The V gene's germline CDR1 is MNHNS and CDR2 SASEGT. Trimming took 8 bases from V and 6 from J; bases not matched to a gene: 8. This table comes from immunoSEQ multiplex PCR, and its TCRdb copy is limited to in-frame clones, with some not included. The table lists under 100,000 clones, 80% to 85% of them singletons. Points on this clone: Antigen: not known.

Input material: PBMCs. The chain joins TRBV6-1 to TRBJ1-5, with 9 bases fitting TRBD1. This TCR was sampled from a woman aged 18-29 years in good health and CMV-seropositive. This CDR3 is CASLTGGEVQPQHF. The DNA of the CDR3 is TGTGCCAGCCTGACAGGGGGTGAGGTTCAGCCCCAGCATTTT.